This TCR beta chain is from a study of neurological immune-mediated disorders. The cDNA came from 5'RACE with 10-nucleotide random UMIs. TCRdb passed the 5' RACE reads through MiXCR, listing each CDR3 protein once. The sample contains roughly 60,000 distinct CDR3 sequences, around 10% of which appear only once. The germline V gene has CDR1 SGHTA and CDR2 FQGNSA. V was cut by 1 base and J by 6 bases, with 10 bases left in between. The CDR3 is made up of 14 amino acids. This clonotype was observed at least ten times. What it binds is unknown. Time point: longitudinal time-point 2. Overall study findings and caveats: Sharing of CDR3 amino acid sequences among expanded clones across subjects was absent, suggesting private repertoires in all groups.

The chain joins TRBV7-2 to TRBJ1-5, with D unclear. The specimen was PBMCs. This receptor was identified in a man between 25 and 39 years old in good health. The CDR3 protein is CASSLDVGRQPQHF. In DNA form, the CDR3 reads TGTGCCAGCAGCTTAGACGTGGGCCGTCAGCCCCAGCATTTT.